This TCR beta chain stems from a study of CD8+ T cells in alopecia areata. Findings and limits, study-wide: Scalp clonality, along with expanded CD8+ clones among the top 100, was significantly decreased by tofacitinib. Clonality was higher in lesional than normal scalp, especially in alopecia totalis/universalis.

Note on this clone: Its matching antigen is unknown.

Germline loops: CDR1 LNHDA, CDR2 SQIVND (reference sequence). The V end was cut by 4 bases, the J end by 9 bases, with 13 bases between. The CDR3 spans 13 residues. Treatment denoted: oral pan-JAK inhibitor, 5-10 mg twice daily. Punch biopsies of lesional scalp, plus peripheral blood, were taken from alopecia areata patients. Reverse transcription of extracted RNA yielded cDNA, which provided the sequencing template. Generated by immunoSEQ multiplex PCR, the TCRdb table keeps only in-frame clones and is missing some. The sample contains 150,000 to 200,000 clones, approximately 57% of which appear only once.

This chain connects TRBV19 to TRBJ1-5, with D tentatively TRBD1 (5 bases). The TCR originated in a human donor with alopecia areata. This material consisted of CD4+ T cells sorted from blood, taken at week 24, from a patient treated with tofacitinib. This CDR3 reads CASSSGQARPQHF. In DNA form, the CDR3 reads TGTGCCAGTAGTAGTGGACAAGCACGGCCCCAGCATTTT.